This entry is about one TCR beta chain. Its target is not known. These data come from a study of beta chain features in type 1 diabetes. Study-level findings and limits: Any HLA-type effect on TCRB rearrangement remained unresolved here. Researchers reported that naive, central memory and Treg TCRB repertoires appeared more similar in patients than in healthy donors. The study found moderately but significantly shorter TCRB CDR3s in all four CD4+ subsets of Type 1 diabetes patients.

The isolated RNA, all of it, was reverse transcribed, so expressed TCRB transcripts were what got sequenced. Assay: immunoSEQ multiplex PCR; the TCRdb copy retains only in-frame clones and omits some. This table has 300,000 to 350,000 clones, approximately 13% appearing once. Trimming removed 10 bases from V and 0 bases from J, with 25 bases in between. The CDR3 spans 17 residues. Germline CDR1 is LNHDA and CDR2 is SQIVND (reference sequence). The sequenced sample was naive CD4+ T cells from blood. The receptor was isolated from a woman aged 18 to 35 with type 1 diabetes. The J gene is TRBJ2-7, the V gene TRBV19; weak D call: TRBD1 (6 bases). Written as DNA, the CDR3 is TGTGCCATGCTTATGGGGAAGGGGGTCCCGTCCTCCTACGAGCAGTACGTC. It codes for CAMLMGKGVPSSYEQYV.